This is a list of T cell receptor beta chains from one sample in a study of CD8+ T cells in alopecia areata. Clones were sequenced by immunoSEQ multiplex PCR, and TCRdb holds only the in-frame ones, with some missing. In the table there are about 64,000 clones, roughly 47% of which are singletons. Sequenced material: NKG2D-low CD8+ T cells sorted from blood. The source is a human donor with alopecia areata. Each CDR3 is given with its conserved first and last residue. The D gene is left open where the match is weak. Size values are once, few and many counts, or a class for expanded clones, and some rows have none.

clone_size	d_call	v_call	j_call	cdr3_nt	cdr3_aa
.	.	TRBV30	TRBJ1-3	TGTGCCTGGGCGGACGGAAACACCATATATTTT	CAWADGNTIYF
.	.	TRBV27	TRBJ1-5	TGTGCCAGCAGTTTATCACGCAATCAGCCCCAGCATTTT	CASSLSRNQPQHF
once	.	TRBV6-5	TRBJ1-2	TGTGCCAGCAGTTACGGGGGAGGGTATGGCTACACCTTC	CASSYGGGYGYTF
.	TRBD1	TRBV4-3	TRBJ1-2	TGCGCCAGCAGCCAAGGGACAGGGACCGACTATGGCTACACCTTC	CASSQGTGTDYGYTF
.	.	TRBV7-9	TRBJ2-7	TGTGCCAGCAGCGCCCCCGGGGGTCCCTACGAGCAGTACTTC	CASSAPGGPYEQYF
.	.	TRBV6-5	TRBJ2-2	TGTGCCAGCAGTTACGGACGTCCCGGGGAGCTGTTTTTT	CASSYGRPGELFF
few	.	TRBV27	TRBJ2-1	TGTGCCAGCAGTTTGGGGATCTACAATGAGCAGTTCTTC	CASSLGIYNEQFF
.	.	TRBV7-9	TRBJ1-1	TGTGCCAGCAGCTTATTGGGAGAGGCTTTCTTT	CASSLLGEAFF
.	.	TRBV29-1	TRBJ2-2	TGCAGCGTTTTCGGGGGTAGCACCGGGGAGCTGTTTTTT	CSVFGGSTGELFF
.	TRBD1	TRBV4-1	TRBJ2-2	TGCGCCAGCAGCTATCGGACAGGTGGGACCGGGGAGCTGTTTTTT	CASSYRTGGTGELFF
.	.	TRBV29-1	TRBJ1-1	TGCAGCGTTCATTACCTACAGAGGAACACTGAAGCTTTCTTT	CSVHYLQRNTEAFF
.	TRBD1	TRBV29-1	TRBJ1-1	TGCAGCGGCGATCCGGGACAGGGCGCCACTGAAGCTTTCTTT	CSGDPGQGATEAFF
.	TRBD1	TRBV5-1	TRBJ2-6	TGCGCCAGCAGCGTCGGACAGGACCTCTCTGGGGCCAACGTCCTGACTTTC	CASSVGQDLSGANVLTF
.	TRBD1	TRBV19	TRBJ2-7	TGTGCCAGTAGTTTTTCGACAGGGATCGAGCAGTACTTC	CASSFSTGIEQYF
few	TRBD1	TRBV29-1	TRBJ1-2	TGCAGCGTTCAGGGGGTTGTTGGCTACACCTTC	CSVQGVVGYTF